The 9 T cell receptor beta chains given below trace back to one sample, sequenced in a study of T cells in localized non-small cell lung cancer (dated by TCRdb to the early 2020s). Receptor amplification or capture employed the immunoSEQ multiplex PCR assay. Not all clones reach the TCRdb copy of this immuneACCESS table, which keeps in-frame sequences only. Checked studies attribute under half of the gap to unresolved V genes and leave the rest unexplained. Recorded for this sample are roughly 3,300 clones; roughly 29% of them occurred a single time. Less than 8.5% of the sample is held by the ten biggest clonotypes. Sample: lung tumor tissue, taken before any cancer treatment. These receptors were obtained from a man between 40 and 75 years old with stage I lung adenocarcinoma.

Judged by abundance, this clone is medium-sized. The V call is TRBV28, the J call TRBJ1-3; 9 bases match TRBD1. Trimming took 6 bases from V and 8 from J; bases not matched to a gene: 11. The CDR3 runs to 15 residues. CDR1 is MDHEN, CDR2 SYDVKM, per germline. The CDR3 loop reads CASSMGQGRSDTIYF. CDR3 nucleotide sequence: TGTGCCAGCAGCATGGGACAGGGAAGGTCGGACACCATATATTTT.

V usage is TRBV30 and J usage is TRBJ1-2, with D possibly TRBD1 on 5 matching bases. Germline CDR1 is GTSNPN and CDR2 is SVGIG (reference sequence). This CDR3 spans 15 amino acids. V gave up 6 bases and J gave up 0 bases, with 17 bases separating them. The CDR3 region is CACLSGADPNYGYTF. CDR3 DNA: TGTGCCTGCCTAAGTGGGGCAGATCCTAACTATGGCTACACCTTC.

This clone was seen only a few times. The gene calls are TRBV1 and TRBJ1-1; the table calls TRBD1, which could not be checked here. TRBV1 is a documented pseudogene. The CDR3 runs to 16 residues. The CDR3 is CASSQWQGVGNTEAFF. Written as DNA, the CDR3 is TGCGCCAGCAGCCAGTGGCAGGGGGTGGGGAACACTGAAGCTTTCTTT.

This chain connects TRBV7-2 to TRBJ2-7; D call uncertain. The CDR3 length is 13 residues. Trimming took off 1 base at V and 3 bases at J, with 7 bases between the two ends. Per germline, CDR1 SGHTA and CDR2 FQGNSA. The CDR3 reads CASSLGQIYEQYF. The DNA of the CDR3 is TGTGCCAGCAGCTTAGGGCAGATCTACGAGCAGTACTTC.

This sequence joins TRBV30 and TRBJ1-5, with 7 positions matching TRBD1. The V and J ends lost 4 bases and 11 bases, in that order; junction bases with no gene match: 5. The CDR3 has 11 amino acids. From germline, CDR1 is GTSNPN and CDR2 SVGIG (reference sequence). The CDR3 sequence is CAWNSGGAQHF. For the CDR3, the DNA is TGTGCCTGGAACTCAGGGGGAGCCCAGCATTTT.

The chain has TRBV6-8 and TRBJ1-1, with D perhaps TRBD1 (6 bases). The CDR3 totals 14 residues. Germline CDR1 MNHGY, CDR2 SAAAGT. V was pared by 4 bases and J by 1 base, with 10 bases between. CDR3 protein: CASSSGQWNTEAFF. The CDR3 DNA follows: TGTGCCAGCAGTTCGGGACAATGGAACACTGAAGCTTTCTTT.

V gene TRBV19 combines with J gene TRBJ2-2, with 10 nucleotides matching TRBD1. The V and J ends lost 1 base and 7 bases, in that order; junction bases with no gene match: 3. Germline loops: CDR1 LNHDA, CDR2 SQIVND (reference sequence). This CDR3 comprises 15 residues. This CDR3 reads CASSIGGTGDGELFF. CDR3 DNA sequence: TGTGCCAGTAGTATAGGTGGGACAGGGGACGGGGAGCTGTTTTTT.

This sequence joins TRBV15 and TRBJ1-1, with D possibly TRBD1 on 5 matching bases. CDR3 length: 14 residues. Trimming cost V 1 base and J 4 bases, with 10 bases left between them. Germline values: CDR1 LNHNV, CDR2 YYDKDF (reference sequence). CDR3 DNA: TGTGCCACCAGCAGAGTGGCGGGGCTCACTGAAGCTTTCTTT. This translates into CATSRVAGLTEAFF.

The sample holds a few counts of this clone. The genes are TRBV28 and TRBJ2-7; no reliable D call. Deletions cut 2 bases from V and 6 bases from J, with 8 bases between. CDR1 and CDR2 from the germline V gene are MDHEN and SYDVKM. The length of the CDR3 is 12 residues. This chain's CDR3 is CASSLNPAEQYF. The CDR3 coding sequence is TGTGCCAGCAGTTTAAACCCTGCCGAGCAGTACTTC.